These T cell receptor beta chains were read from a single sample in a study of radiation and T cells in renal cell carcinoma. Some clones are missing from TCRdb's copy, which holds only in-frame ones; the method was immunoSEQ multiplex PCR. The sample shows some 81,000 clones, approximately 90% of them seen only once. This specimen consisted of blood, obtained from a patient whose treatment included radiotherapy and nephrectomy. The source of these receptors is a woman between 65 and 79 years old with renal cell carcinoma. Each CDR3 is given with its conserved first and last residue. The order of the fields is V gene, D gene, J gene, clone size, CDR3 protein, CDR3 DNA. D genes are given only for firm matches. Size is omitted from some rows. Given values are once, few, many or a class for expanded clones.

TRBV4-1	.	TRBJ1-1	.	CASSLASGATNTEAFF	TGCGCCAGCAGCCTCGCTTCCGGGGCGACGAACACTGAAGCTTTCTTT
TRBV19	.	TRBJ2-3	.	CASSLSSVTDTQYF	TGTGCCAGTAGTTTGTCTTCGGTCACAGATACGCAGTATTTT
TRBV7-9	TRBD2	TRBJ2-1	.	CASSQPSAGPYNEQFF	TGTGCCAGCAGCCAACCCTCAGCGGGGCCATACAATGAGCAGTTCTTC
TRBV25-1	TRBD1	TRBJ2-1	.	CASIPTGGHGYNEQFF	TGTGCCAGCATCCCTACAGGGGGCCACGGCTACAATGAGCAGTTCTTC
TRBV6-1	TRBD1	TRBJ2-7	.	CASKGQGARGEQYF	TGTGCCAGCAAAGGGCAGGGGGCTAGGGGCGAGCAGTACTTC
TRBV7-2	.	TRBJ2-2	.	CASSDRPNTGELFF	TGTGCCAGCAGCGACCGACCGAACACCGGGGAGCTGTTTTTT
TRBV15	.	TRBJ2-7	.	CATSRERALGGSYEQYF	TGTGCCACCAGCAGAGAAAGGGCCCTGGGGGGTTCCTACGAGCAGTACTTC
TRBV7-8	TRBD1	TRBJ2-3	.	CASSGRDRGRLDTQYF	TGTGCCAGCAGCGGACGGGACAGGGGGCGTTTAGATACGCAGTATTTT
TRBV7-9	.	TRBJ1-2	.	CASSFEGSGRGYTF	TGTGCCAGCAGCTTCGAAGGGTCAGGCCGAGGCTACACCTTC
TRBV5-1	.	TRBJ1-3	.	CASSLALGGSGNTIYF	TGCGCCAGCAGCTTGGCGTTAGGGGGCTCTGGAAACACCATATATTTT
TRBV27	.	TRBJ2-6	.	CASSPRKGSGANVLTF	TGTGCCAGCAGCCCAAGGAAGGGCTCTGGGGCCAACGTCCTGACTTTC
TRBV6-5	.	TRBJ1-1	once	CASSYSSGGAFF	TGTGCCAGCAGTTACTCGAGCGGAGGGGCTTTCTTT
TRBV6-6	.	TRBJ2-2	.	CASSNTYTGELFF	TGTGCCAGCAGTAACACTTACACCGGGGAGCTGTTTTTT
TRBV9	TRBD1	TRBJ1-3	.	CASSPSGQEYSGNTIYF	TGTGCCAGCAGCCCATCAGGACAGGAGTACTCTGGAAACACCATATATTTT
TRBV2	.	TRBJ1-2	few	CASSGSGGGYTF	TGTGCCAGCAGTGGATCCGGGGGAGGCTACACCTTC
TRBV9	.	TRBJ2-3	.	CASSVVWDTQYF	TGTGCCAGCAGCGTAGTGTGGGATACGCAGTATTTT
TRBV5-5	.	TRBJ1-6	.	CASSLGQANSPLHF	TGTGCCAGCAGCTTGGGGCAGGCTAATTCACCCCTCCACTTT
TRBV19	.	TRBJ1-2	.	CASSNGGVGGYTF	TGTGCCAGTAGTAATGGAGGGGTTGGAGGCTACACCTTC
TRBV2	TRBD1	TRBJ1-2	.	CASRRDRGLSDYGYTF	TGTGCCAGCAGGCGGGACAGGGGGCTTTCTGACTATGGCTACACCTTC
TRBV7-2	.	TRBJ1-2	once	CASSFSPILGVNYGYTF	TGTGCCAGCAGCTTTTCTCCCATACTGGGGGTTAACTATGGCTACACCTTC
TRBV7-2	.	TRBJ2-2	few	CASSLISGNTGELFF	TGTGCCAGCAGCTTAATCTCAGGGAACACCGGGGAGCTGTTTTTT
TRBV10-3	.	TRBJ2-7	.	CAISESSPNVMDF	TGTGCCATCAGTGAGTCGTCCCCCAACGTGATGGACTTC
TRBV30	TRBD1	TRBJ1-3	.	CAWSFPGGSTIYF	TGTGCCTGGAGTTTCCCAGGGGGTAGCACCATATATTTT
TRBV5-4	.	TRBJ1-1	.	CASSLQRNTEAFF	TGTGCCAGCAGCTTACAGAGGAACACTGAAGCTTTCTTT
TRBV10-3	.	TRBJ1-1	few	CAISERRRGDAFF	TGTGCCATCAGTGAGAGAAGAAGGGGGGATGCTTTCTTT
TRBV11-3	.	TRBJ1-5	.	CASSLGTSNQPQHF	TGTGCCAGCAGCTTAGGAACATCTAATCAGCCCCAGCATTTT
TRBV6-1	.	TRBJ1-2	.	CASSEEGRPGYGYTF	TGTGCCAGCAGTGAAGAGGGGCGCCCCGGCTATGGCTACACCTTC
TRBV28	.	TRBJ1-6	.	CASSGHIKNSPLHF	TGTGCCAGCAGTGGTCATATTAAGAATTCACCCCTCCACTTT
TRBV7-2	.	TRBJ2-7	.	CASSLVQSYEQYF	TGTGCCAGCAGCTTAGTTCAGTCCTACGAGCAGTACTTC
TRBV19	TRBD2	TRBJ2-3	.	CASSEGPLSSGADTQYF	TGTGCCAGTAGTGAGGGACCGCTGAGTAGCGGGGCAGATACGCAGTATTTT